This TCR beta chain was captured by sequencing in a study of blood T cell repertoires in COVID-19 (TCRdb year 2020). Some background on the complete study: The collaborator samples originated in the United States, Italy and Spain and spanned the acute and convalescent phases of COVID-19. The repertoires were made available in a free public database intended to serve as a resource for research on the immune response to SARS-CoV-2. Nearly every sample came with metadata listing a de-identified subject ID, COVID-19 status, age in years and sex. The material from the prospective study consisted of cDNA or gDNA derived from T cells, B-cell-depleted T cells, or PBMCs. Where available, HLA class I and class II types were obtained from metadata supplied by the sample provider rather than from assay-based typing. The samples were drawn from two sources: the first 160 participants of the ongoing ImmuneRACE study, and 1,000 to 1,500 subjects contributed by 6 global collaborators. Subjects who had been exposed to COVID-19, were actively infected with it, or had recovered from it provided the deeply sampled blood TCRbeta repertoires that made up the dataset.

The immunoSEQ Assay, a bias-controlled multiplex PCR, was used to amplify TCRbeta CDR3 regions from genomic DNA. In the original analysis: Nucleated cell counts per sample were estimated from amplification of reference gene primers within the assay. To quantify the absolute abundance of each unique TCRbeta CDR3 rearrangement, sequence reads were collapsed and filtered. For each sample, productive Simpson clonality was calculated by taking the square root of Simpson's diversity index across productive rearrangements. TCRdb limited this immuneACCESS table to in-frame rearrangements with V and J called. A share of clones is missing; checked studies link under half to unresolved V genes, and the rest is unexplained. The V and J calls and clone size were taken over from that table, and D and trimming were inferred from the DNA. Here the sample has some 450,000 clones; 70% to 90% occur a single time. 0.7% to 1% of the sample lies in the top ten.

At one collaborating source in Seattle, patients were enrolled during active infection and were followed longitudinally through the course of disease. The collaborating institutions used their own protocols to collect whole blood in K2EDTA tubes. Collaborator samples were shipped for TCRbeta analysis as frozen whole blood, isolated PBMCs, or DNA extracted from either sample type. Spanning cysteine to phenylalanine, the CDR3 consists of 17 amino acids. Only the CDR3 part of the read is kept: 51 bases, read in frame from the first base. CDR1 LNHDA and CDR2 SQIVND were looked up in the germline V gene (reference sequence). Here V drops 5 bases and J drops 0 bases, and the junction holds 10 bases not matched to any gene. About this clone: Its antigen has not been determined. No per-base quality is available; no much larger clone lies one base away.

What the authors observed across the whole study: Clinical and demographic metadata were provided uncurated, with the amount varying by source and participant.

Sample: peripheral blood. This TCR was sampled from a man younger than 35 with COVID-19, enrolled during active disease. The V and J segments used are TRBV19 and TRBJ1-2, with 9 junctional bases fitting TRBD1. Here the CDR3 is given as CASSSRTGELSNYGYTF. DNA sequence: TGTGCCAGTAGTTCCCGGACAGGGGAACTTTCTAACTATGGCTACACCTTC.